The present T cell receptor beta chain was sequenced within a study of blood T cells in healthy people across ages. The wider study: Using template switching, researchers captured about one barcoded beta molecule for each two T cells.

Primed by a sample-barcoded 5' primer and a J-beta primer mix, a second PCR proceeded for 7 to 11 cycles. Unique molecular identifiers of 12 random nucleotides labeled each cDNA. MiXCR, run by TCRdb on the 5' RACE reads, gives a single entry per CDR3 protein. The data contain over 950,000 distinct CDR3 sequences, 35% to 40% of them singletons. Drawing of peripheral blood yielded 7.5 to 10 milliliters from each donor. Total RNA was extracted at no less than 6 micrograms per sample. The clonotype originates from a man between 18 and 29 years old in good health. The sequencing sample was made of blood.

CDR3 residues: CASSVQVKGANVLTF. The CDR3 DNA is TGTGCCAGTAGTGTACAGGTTAAGGGGGCCAACGTCCTGACTTTC. The chain employs TRBV19 and TRBJ2-6; D might be TRBD1 (5 bases). CDR1 LNHDA and CDR2 SQIVND come from the germline V gene (reference sequence). The CDR3 runs 15 residues. The germline V and J ends were trimmed by 5 bases and 4 bases, with 12 bases remaining between them.